These T cell receptor beta chains were read from a single sample in a study of T cells in Graves' hyperthyroidism and ophthalmopathy. TCRdb passed the multiplex PCR reads through MiXCR, listing each CDR3 protein once. The sample carries roughly 700,000 distinct CDR3 sequences, around a third recorded once. Input material: blood. Source of these receptors: a woman aged 40 to 49 with Graves' hyperthyroidism. Both conserved end residues are part of each CDR3. A D gene is named only where the DNA matches it firmly. Not all rows give a size; the values are once, few, many and, for expanded clones, a class.

j_call d_call cdr3_length v_call clone_size cdr3_nt cdr3_aa
TRBJ1-4 - 15 TRBV4-3 - TGCGCCAGCAGCCGTAGTGGGTCAGCTAATGAAAAACTGTTTTTT CASSRSGSANEKLFF
TRBJ2-2 TRBD2 18 TRBV7-3 many TGTGCCAGCTCACAAATGGGGAGGACTAGCGGTAACACCGGGGAGCTGTTTTTT CASSQMGRTSGNTGELFF
TRBJ2-2 TRBD2 14 TRBV12-3/TRBV12-4 - TGTGCCAGCAGCCCGGGGGGGCGATTCGGGGAGCTGTTTTTT CASSPGGRFGELFF
TRBJ1-2 - 15 TRBV7-9 many TGTGCCAGCAGCGCATCCGACAGGCTCAACTATGGCTACACCTTC CASSASDRLNYGYTF
TRBJ2-5 TRBD2 15 TRBV10-2 many TGCGCCAGCAGAACTAGCGGGAGGGGTTGGGAGACCCAGTACTTC CASRTSGRGWETQYF
TRBJ2-7 TRBD1 15 TRBV10-2 - TGCGCCAGCAGGGACAGGGGATTGGAGTCCTACGAGCAGTACTTC CASRDRGLESYEQYF
TRBJ1-5 - 13 TRBV6-1 many TGTGCCAGCAACGCGTTACCCAATCAGCCCCAGCATTTT CASNALPNQPQHF
TRBJ1-5 - 10 TRBV29-1 - TGCAGCGTCCTCCGGGTGACAGGGCATTTT CSVLRVTGHF
TRBJ1-4 - 12 TRBV28 - TGTGCCAGCAGTCACTTGGAGGGGAAACTGTTTTTT CASSHLEGKLFF
TRBJ2-5 TRBD2 16 TRBV6-8 - TGTGCCAGCAGTTCGACTAGCGGGGGGGTGGAAGAGACCCAGTACTTC CASSSTSGGVEETQYF
TRBJ1-6 - 19 TRBV5-1 few TGCGCCAGCAGCTCATTCGGGACCCAGAACGACGCTATAGGTTCACCCCTCCACTTT CASSSFGTQNDAIGSPLHF
TRBJ1-1 - 14 TRBV7-8 many TGTGCCAGCAATGTTGGGGGCCGGGTCACTGAAGCTTTCTTT CASNVGGRVTEAFF
TRBJ2-2 - 16 TRBV2 - TGTGCCAGCAGCTTAAGCTCAACAGTCAACATCGGGGAGCTGTTTTTT CASSLSSTVNIGELFF
TRBJ1-1 - 13 TRBV2 many TGTGCCAGCAGTTTCAACCAGAACACTGAAGCTTTCTTT CASSFNQNTEAFF
TRBJ2-7 TRBD2 14 TRBV7-2 - TGTGCCAGCAGCGGGGGGAGGGGAAGCTACGAGCAGTACTTC CASSGGRGSYEQYF
TRBJ1-1 - 14 TRBV11-2 - TGTGCCAGCACAGTAGGGGCAGGGGACACTGAAGCTTTCTTT CASTVGAGDTEAFF
TRBJ2-7 - 13 TRBV7-6 - TGTGCCAGCAGCTCCCGGGAGTCCTACGAGCAGTACTTC CASSSRESYEQYF
TRBJ2-2 - 16 TRBV9 - TGTGCCAGCACCCCTCCTCAGACAGGGAACACCGGGGAGCTGTTTTTT CASTPPQTGNTGELFF
TRBJ2-5 TRBD2 16 TRBV6-5 - TGTGCCAGCAGAGCCGGGACTAGCGGGGATGGCGAGACCCAGTACTTC CASRAGTSGDGETQYF
TRBJ1-2 - 14 TRBV25-1 - TGTGCCAGCAGTGATTTTGGGGGATCCTATGGCTACACCTTC CASSDFGGSYGYTF
TRBJ1-1 - 13 TRBV29-1 many TGCAGCGTCCTTATAGAGATGAACACTGAAGCTTTCTTT CSVLIEMNTEAFF
TRBJ2-7 TRBD2 15 TRBV5-5 - TGTGCCAGAAGCTGGCCCAGCGGGGGGTCCTACGAGCAGTACTTC CARSWPSGGSYEQYF
TRBJ2-2 - 14 TRBV7-3 many TGTGCCAGCAGCTCACCCGGCGGAACCGGGGAGCTGTTTTTT CASSSPGGTGELFF
TRBJ2-5 TRBD2 16 TRBV6-4 - TGTGCCAGCAGGCTTTACGCTAGCGGAGCCGAAGAGACCCAGTACTTC CASRLYASGAEETQYF
TRBJ1-1 - 15 TRBV2 many TGTGCCAGCAGTGCTCAGGGCGGGATGAACACTGAAGCTTTCTTT CASSAQGGMNTEAFF
TRBJ1-6 TRBD1 19 TRBV25-1 - TGTGCCAGCAGTGCGGGTGGTTGGGACAGGGTCTTCAGTAACGCACCCCTCCACTTT CASSAGGWDRVFSNAPLHF
TRBJ1-2 - 13 TRBV7-9 many TGTGCCAGCAGCGAGGACAGTAACTATGGCTACACCTTC CASSEDSNYGYTF
TRBJ1-2 - 13 TRBV7-9 few TGTGCCAGCAGCTTAGTTTCGGGGCTGGGCTACACCTTC CASSLVSGLGYTF
TRBJ1-1 TRBD1 14 TRBV2 - TGTGCCAGCAGTGACACAGGGGGGAACACTGAAGCTTTCTTT CASSDTGGNTEAFF
TRBJ2-7 - 13 TRBV7-7 many TGTGCTAGCAGCTTAGCGTCCGACTTCGAGCAGTACTTC CASSLASDFEQYF
TRBJ1-4 - 13 TRBV20-1 few TGCAGTGCTCCCCGCGAAGCTAATGAAAAACTGTTTTTT CSAPREANEKLFF
TRBJ2-5 - 14 TRBV19 many TGTGCCAGCAGCTTTGCCGGGAGCGGGGAGACCCAGTACTTC CASSFAGSGETQYF
TRBJ1-1 TRBD1 18 TRBV6-6 - TGTGCCAGCAGTTACTCTCCTTGGGACAGAAGCATGAACACTGAAGCTTTCTTT CASSYSPWDRSMNTEAFF
TRBJ1-5 TRBD1 14 TRBV10-3 many TGTGCCAGCAGTGGACAGGTCGCGGGTCAGCCCCAGCATTTT CASSGQVAGQPQHF
TRBJ1-1 - 12 TRBV29-1 few TGCAGCACCCGGACGGAGAACACTGAAGCTTTCTTT CSTRTENTEAFF
TRBJ2-3 - 15 TRBV7-8 few TGTGCCAGCAGCAGAGCGAAGGCTTCCACAGATACGCAGTATTTT CASSRAKASTDTQYF
TRBJ1-1 TRBD1 16 TRBV10-3 - TGTGCCAGCAGTTTATCGGGGCAGGGGGCGAACACTGAAGCTTTCTTT CASSLSGQGANTEAFF
TRBJ1-3 TRBD1 15 TRBV20-1 few TGCAGTGCTACCCTGACAGGGGCGGCGGGAAACACCATATATTTT CSATLTGAAGNTIYF
TRBJ1-2 TRBD1 14 TRBV24-1 many TGTGCCACCAGTGATTGGGGACAGGGGAACGGCTACACCTTC CATSDWGQGNGYTF
TRBJ1-3 - 16 TRBV6-4 - TGTGCCAGCATCCTGAACCGTCCGGGGGCCGGAAACACCATATATTTT CASILNRPGAGNTIYF
TRBJ1-6 - 13 TRBV3-1 - TGTGCCAGCAGCCAGGGGGCCAGTTCACCCCTCCACTTT CASSQGASSPLHF
TRBJ2-2 TRBD2 15 TRBV24-1 many TGTGCCACCAGTGAGGGACTAGCGGGAGCCGGGGAGCTGTTTTTT CATSEGLAGAGELFF
TRBJ1-5 - 18 TRBV5-1 - TGCGCCAGCAGCCCTACCGTTCTCAGGGAGGAGGGCAATCAGCCCCAGCATTTT CASSPTVLREEGNQPQHF
TRBJ1-1 TRBD1 15 TRBV10-3 - TGTGCCAGCATCCACAGGGGATTAATGAACACTGAAGCTTTCTTT CASIHRGLMNTEAFF
TRBJ1-1 TRBD1 17 TRBV7-2 - TGTGCCAGCAGCAAATGGATGACAGGGACCATGAACACTGAAGCTTTCTTT CASSKWMTGTMNTEAFF
TRBJ2-6 - 17 TRBV7-2 many TGTGCCAGCAGTGGATTTACTACTTACTCTGGGGCCAACGTCCTGACTTTC CASSGFTTYSGANVLTF
TRBJ1-2 TRBD1 16 TRBV7-9 few TGTGCCAGCAGCTTAGCTAGGACAGGGAATTGGGATGGCTACACCTTC CASSLARTGNWDGYTF
TRBJ2-7 TRBD1 17 TRBV10-3 - TGTGCCATCAGTTCCCCCTTTGGGGACAGGGGAGCCTACGAGCAGTACTTC CAISSPFGDRGAYEQYF